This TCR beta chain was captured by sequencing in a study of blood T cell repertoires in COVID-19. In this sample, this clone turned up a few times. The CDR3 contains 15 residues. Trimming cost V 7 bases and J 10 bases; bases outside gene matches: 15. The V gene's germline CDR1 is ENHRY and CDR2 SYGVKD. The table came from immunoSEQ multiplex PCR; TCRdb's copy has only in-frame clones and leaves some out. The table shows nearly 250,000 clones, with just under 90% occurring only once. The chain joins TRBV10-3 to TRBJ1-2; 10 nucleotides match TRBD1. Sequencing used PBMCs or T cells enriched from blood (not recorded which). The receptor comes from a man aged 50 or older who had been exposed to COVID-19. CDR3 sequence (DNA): TGTGCCATCAACCCGGGACAGGGGAGATACTCTCACTACACCTTC. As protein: CAINPGQGRYSHYTF.